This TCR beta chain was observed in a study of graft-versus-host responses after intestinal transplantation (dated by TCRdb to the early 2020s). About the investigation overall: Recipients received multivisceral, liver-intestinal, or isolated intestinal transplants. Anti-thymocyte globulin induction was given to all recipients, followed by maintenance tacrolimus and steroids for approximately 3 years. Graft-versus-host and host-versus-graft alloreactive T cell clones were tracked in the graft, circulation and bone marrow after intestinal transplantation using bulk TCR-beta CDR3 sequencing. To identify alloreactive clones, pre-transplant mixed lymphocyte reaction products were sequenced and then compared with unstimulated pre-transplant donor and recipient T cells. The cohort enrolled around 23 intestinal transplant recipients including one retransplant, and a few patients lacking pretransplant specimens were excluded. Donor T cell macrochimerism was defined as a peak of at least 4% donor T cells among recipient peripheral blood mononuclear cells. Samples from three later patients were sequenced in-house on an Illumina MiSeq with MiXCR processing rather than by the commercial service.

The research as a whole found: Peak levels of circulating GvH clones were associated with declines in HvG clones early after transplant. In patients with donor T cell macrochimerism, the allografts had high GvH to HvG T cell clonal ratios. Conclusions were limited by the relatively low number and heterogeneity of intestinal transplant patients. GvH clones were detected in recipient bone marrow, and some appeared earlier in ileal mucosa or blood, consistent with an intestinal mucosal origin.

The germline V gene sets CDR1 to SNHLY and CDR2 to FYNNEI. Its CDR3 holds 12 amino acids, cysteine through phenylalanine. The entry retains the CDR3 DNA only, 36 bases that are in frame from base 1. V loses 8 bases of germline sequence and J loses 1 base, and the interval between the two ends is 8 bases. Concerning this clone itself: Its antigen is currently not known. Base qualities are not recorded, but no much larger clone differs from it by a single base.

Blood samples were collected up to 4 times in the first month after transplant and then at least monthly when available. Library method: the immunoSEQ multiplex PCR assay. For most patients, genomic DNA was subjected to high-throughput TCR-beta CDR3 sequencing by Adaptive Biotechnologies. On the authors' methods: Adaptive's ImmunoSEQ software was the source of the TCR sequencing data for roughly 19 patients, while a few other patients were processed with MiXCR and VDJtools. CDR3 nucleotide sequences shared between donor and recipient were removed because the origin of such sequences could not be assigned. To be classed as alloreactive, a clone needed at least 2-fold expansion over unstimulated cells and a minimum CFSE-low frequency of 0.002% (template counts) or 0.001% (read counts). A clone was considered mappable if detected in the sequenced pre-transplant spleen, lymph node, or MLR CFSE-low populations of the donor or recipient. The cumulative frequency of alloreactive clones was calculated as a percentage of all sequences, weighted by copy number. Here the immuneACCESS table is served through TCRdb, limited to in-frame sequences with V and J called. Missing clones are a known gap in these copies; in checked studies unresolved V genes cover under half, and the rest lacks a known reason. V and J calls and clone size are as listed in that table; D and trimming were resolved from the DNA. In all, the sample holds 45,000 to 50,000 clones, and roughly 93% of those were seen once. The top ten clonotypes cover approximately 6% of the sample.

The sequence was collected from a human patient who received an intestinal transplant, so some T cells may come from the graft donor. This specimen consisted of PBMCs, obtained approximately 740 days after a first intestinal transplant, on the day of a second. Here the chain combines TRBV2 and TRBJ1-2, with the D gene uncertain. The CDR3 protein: CASRTINYGYTF. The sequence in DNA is TGTGCCAGCCGGACCATTAACTATGGCTACACCTTC.